This T cell receptor beta chain was identified during a study of post-analysis software for immune sequencing data. Study context: Included courses were relapsing-remitting and secondary progressive multiple sclerosis; progressive-relapsing multiple sclerosis was also included.

Prepared libraries of TCR beta cDNA carried unique molecular identifiers. It was from roughly 1.1 to 9.2 million T cells that approximately 500,000 cDNA molecules came. TCRdb passed the PCR reads through MiXCR, listing each CDR3 protein once. The table lists about 770,000 distinct CDR3 sequences, more than 45% of them singletons, with 4.9% in the top ten. The study's findings and limits: Patients with multiple sclerosis recorded significantly lower normalized Chao1 diversity than controls, the study found. Samples from one preparation batch, clustered by F measure, grouped strongly together.

A note on this clonotype: Its matching antigen is unknown.

This clonotype was obtained from a girl aged 10 to 17 with multiple sclerosis. Sequenced material: blood.

The CDR3 spells CSVDRTRGLRERGYEQYF. Here the CDR3 DNA reads TGCAGCGTTGACCGTACAAGGGGCCTCAGGGAGAGGGGCTACGAGCAGTACTTC. The chain combines TRBV29-1 with TRBJ2-4; the D call may be TRBD1 or TRBD2 (5 bases each). The J call is doubtful: the DNA matches TRBJ2-7 better. The CDR3 runs 18 residues. Germline CDR1 SQVTM, CDR2 ANQGSEA.